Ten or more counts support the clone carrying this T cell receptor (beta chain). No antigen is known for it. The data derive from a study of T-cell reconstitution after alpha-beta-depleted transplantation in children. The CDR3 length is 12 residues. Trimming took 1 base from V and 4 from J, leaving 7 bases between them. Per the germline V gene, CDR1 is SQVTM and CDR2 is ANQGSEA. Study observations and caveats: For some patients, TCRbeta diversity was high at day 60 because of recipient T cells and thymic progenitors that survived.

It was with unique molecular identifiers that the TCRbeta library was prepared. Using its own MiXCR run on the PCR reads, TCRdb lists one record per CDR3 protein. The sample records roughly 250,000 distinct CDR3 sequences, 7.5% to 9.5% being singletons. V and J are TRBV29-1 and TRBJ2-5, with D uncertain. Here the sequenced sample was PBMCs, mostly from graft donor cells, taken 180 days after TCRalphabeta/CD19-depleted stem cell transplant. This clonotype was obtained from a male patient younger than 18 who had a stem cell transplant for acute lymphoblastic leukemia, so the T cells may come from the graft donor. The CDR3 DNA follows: TGCAGCGTTGAAGTCAATGCAGAGACCCAGTACTTC. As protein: CSVEVNAETQYF. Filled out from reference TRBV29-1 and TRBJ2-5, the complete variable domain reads SAVISQKPSRDICQRGTSLTIQCQVDSQVTMMFWYRQQPGQSLTLIATANQGSEATYESGFVIDKFPISRPNLTFSTLTVSNMSPEDSSIYLCSVEVNAETQYFGPGTRLLVL.